The following is a T cell receptor beta chain sequence with its context. Its antigen is unknown. The sample originates from a study of a mutant IDH1 vaccine in newly diagnosed glioma. Overall study context: Investigators started vaccination 4-6 weeks after radiotherapy alone, or with temozolomide cycles. Of the patients given treatment, around 60% were male and approximately 38% were female, and a mean age of around 44 years was recorded.

Time point indicated: week 5, during vaccination. Each vaccine dose was 300 ug of mutant IDH1 20-mer peptide, with topical imiquimod. Findings and limits, study-wide: Under 95% of patients showed vaccine-induced immune responses across multiple MHC alleles.

This CDR3 region has 15 residues. Germline V CDR1 and CDR2: SGHDT, YYEEEE. Trimming removed 7 bases from V and 3 bases from J, with 19 bases in between. This table comes from immunoSEQ multiplex PCR, and its TCRdb copy is limited to in-frame clones, with some not included. The sample lists 53,000 or so clones, roughly 78% occurring once. This sequence originates from a man in his forties or fifties with glioma. The chain carries TRBV5-6 and TRBJ1-2; D perhaps matches TRBD1 (5 bases). This material consisted of PBMCs, taken from a glioma patient whose treatment included an IDH1 peptide vaccine. The CDR3 coding sequence is TGTGCCAGCTCTGACCTCCGGGGGGGAGACTATGGCTACACCTTC. Its translation is CASSDLRGGDYGYTF.